This T cell receptor beta chain was observed in a study of T cell changes during pregnancy in multiple sclerosis. Measured with immunoSEQ multiplex PCR; TCRdb has only the in-frame clones, and not every one. The sample shows around 50,000 clones, nearly 95% of them seen only once. Trimming took 6 bases from V and 0 from J, leaving 6 bases between them. CDR3 length: 12 residues. Germline CDR1 is MNHNY and CDR2 is SVGAGI (reference sequence). The clonotype comes from a female donor with multiple sclerosis, enrolled in a pregnancy study. The sequencing here drew on CD4+ T cells from peripheral blood mononuclear cells, taken in the third trimester of pregnancy. This chain joins TRBV6-6 and TRBJ2-7, with D possibly matching TRBD1 (5 bases). Here the CDR3 DNA reads TGTGCCAGCAGGCAGGGCTCCTACGAGCAGTACTTC. Amino acids: CASRQGSYEQYF.